This TCR beta chain was found in a study of OX40 agonist ivuxolimab in advanced cancers. About the study: Earlier treatment with anti-PD-1, anti-PD-L1 or anti-CTLA-4 was permitted, and approximately 38% had received some.

Generated by immunoSEQ multiplex PCR, the TCRdb table keeps only in-frame clones and is missing some. This sample has 50,000 to 65,000 clones; 75% to 90% occur once, and the top ten carry over 0.45%. The CDR3 is made up of 14 amino acids. With 8 bases removed from V and 0 bases from J, the gap between germline ends came to 14 bases. Germline V gives CDR1 MDHEN, CDR2 SYDVKM. The sequencing here drew on CD4+ or CD8+ T cells sorted from blood, taken in a trial of the OX40 agonist ivuxolimab. This clonotype was obtained from an adult with an advanced solid tumor such as melanoma, head and neck, liver or kidney cancer. This chain uses TRBV28 with TRBJ2-7; D not resolved. CDR3 DNA: TGTGCCAGCTTTCCGCGGCACCTCTCCTACGAGCAGTACTTC. Residues: CASFPRHLSYEQYF.